This T cell receptor (beta chain) is from a study of blood T cell repertoires in COVID-19 (dated by TCRdb to about 2020). As for the study more broadly: Samples covering the acute and convalescent phases of COVID-19 were provided by collaborators in the United States, Italy and Spain. Where available, HLA class I and class II types were taken from metadata supplied by the sample provider and were not determined by assay-based typing. The samples were drawn from two sources: the first 160 participants of the ongoing ImmuneRACE study, and 1,200 or so subjects contributed by 6 global collaborators. The repertoires were made available in a free public database intended to serve as a resource for research on the immune response to SARS-CoV-2. The dataset comprised deeply sampled blood TCRbeta repertoires from subjects exposed to, actively infected with, or recovered from COVID-19. Nearly every sample came with metadata listing a de-identified subject ID, COVID-19 status, age in years and sex. The material from the prospective study consisted of cDNA or gDNA derived from T cells, B-cell-depleted T cells, or PBMCs. General conclusions and limits of the study: How much clinical and demographic metadata was included differed by source and by participant, and the metadata was provided uncurated.

From V the trimming removes 0 bases and from J it removes 5 bases, while the gene matches leave 3 bases of the junction unaccounted for. The cysteine opens and the phenylalanine closes a CDR3 of 15 amino acids. Only CDR3 DNA is held: 45 bases, read in frame from base 1. The CDR1 and CDR2 encoded by the germline V gene (reference sequence) are LNHDA and SQIVND. One collaborating source in Seattle enrolled patients during active infection and followed them longitudinally through the course of disease. The collaborating institutions used their own protocols to collect whole blood in K2EDTA tubes. For TCRbeta analysis, collaborators shipped samples in one of three forms: frozen whole blood, isolated PBMCs, or DNA extracted from either of those sample types. The immunoSEQ Assay, a bias-controlled multiplex PCR, was used to amplify TCRbeta CDR3 regions from genomic DNA. As for the original processing: The number of nucleated cells in each sample was estimated by amplification of reference gene primers within the assay. To quantify the absolute abundance of each unique TCRbeta CDR3 rearrangement, sequence reads were collapsed and filtered. Productive Simpson clonality was computed per sample as the square root of Simpson's diversity index over productive rearrangements. Sourced from immuneACCESS, this table was stored by TCRdb with only in-frame sequences that have V and J called. A share of the clones is absent; for the studies checked, an unresolved V gene accounts for under half, and the remainder has no known explanation. V and J calls and clone size are those listed in that table; D and trimming were worked out from the DNA. The sample contains a few hundred thousand clones, about 89% of them found a single time. The top ten constitute 8.5% to 12% of the sample.

This clone has just one count. The antigen it binds to is not known. No qualities accompany the bases; no much larger clone lies one base away. The V and J segments used are TRBV19 and TRBJ2-1; 8 of the junction bases match TRBD2. The clonotype originates from a woman in her twenties or thirties with COVID-19, enrolled during active disease. The sequenced sample consisted of peripheral blood. The DNA sequence follows: TGTGCCAGTAGTATAGAGCGGGGGGTCCACAATGAGCAGTTCTTC. Translated, it reads CASSIERGVHNEQFF.